This record looks at one TCR beta chain sequence and its context. What it recognizes is unknown. A second about 6 to 12 cycle PCR used barcoded and J-beta primers. The template-switch adaptor was a 5' adaptor with 12 random nucleotides. It tagged each cDNA molecule. One entry per CDR3 protein results from TCRdb running MiXCR on the 5' RACE reads. Of nearly 1 million distinct CDR3 sequences listed, 51% are singletons. The CDR3 consists of 16 residues. CDR1 is SGHAT and CDR2 is FQNNGV in the germline V gene. After removal of 5 bases from V and 4 bases from J, the junction contained 11 bases not matched to a gene. The authors isolated at least 6 million PBMCs per sample. This specimen belongs to a study of blood T cells in healthy people across ages. General observations from the study: With age, beta diversity per million T cells declined roughly linearly, significantly by about 37.

The rearrangement uses TRBV11-2 and TRBJ2-3; 8 bases are shared with TRBD1. The receptor was derived from a woman aged 55-70 years in good health. Source material: blood. The DNA of the CDR3 is TGTGCCAGCAGCCCCTGGACAGGGCCAGAGGCAGATACGCAGTATTTT. The encoded protein is CASSPWTGPEADTQYF.